The next 25 T cell receptor beta chains were all read from a single sample in a study of T cell changes during pregnancy in multiple sclerosis. Method: immunoSEQ multiplex PCR; TCRdb's copy keeps in-frame clones and lacks some. Found here are about 83,000 clones, approximately 90% of them singletons; the top ten hold 3.5%. Specimen: PBMCs, collected in the first trimester of pregnancy. All receptors come from a female donor in good health, serving as a control in a pregnancy study. Some clones in this sample may be carry-over from other donors' samples.

The chain uses TRBV6-5 and TRBJ2-5, with 8 bases that match TRBD1. The CDR3 consists of 14 residues. The ends lost 7 bases at V and 4 bases at J; junction bases unmatched: 8. The germline V gene encodes CDR1 MNHEY and CDR2 SVGAGI. The CDR3 spells CASTSDRGLETQYF. In DNA form, the CDR3 reads TGTGCCAGCACCAGCGACAGGGGCCTAGAGACCCAGTACTTC.

The rearrangement joins TRBV28 to TRBJ2-1; D may be TRBD1 (5 bases). Germline lookup yields CDR1 MDHEN and CDR2 SYDVKM. Trimming took off 10 bases at V and 2 bases at J, with 12 bases between the two ends. CDR3 length equals 13 residues. The CDR3 protein is CATQDTAYNEQFF. The CDR3 coding sequence is TGTGCCACCCAGGACACCGCCTACAATGAGCAGTTCTTC.

This chain joins TRBV5-1 and TRBJ2-2; 10 positions match TRBD1. This CDR3 region has 14 residues. Germline trimming cut 7 bases from V and 4 bases from J; bases unmatched to any gene: 4. Germline V CDR1 and CDR2: SGHRS, YFSETQ. CDR3 in amino acids: CASLRTGGTGELFF. The CDR3 DNA reads as TGCGCCAGCCTCAGGACAGGGGGCACCGGGGAGCTGTTTTTT.

The chain recombines TRBV11-2 with TRBJ1-5, with 9 bases that match TRBD1. Germline-derived CDR1 and CDR2 are SGHAT and FQNNGV. Losses at the gene ends were 4 bases for V and 6 bases for J; bases not matched to a gene: 4. The CDR3 is 14 amino acids. The CDR3 DNA reads TGTGCCAGCAGCTCGACAGGGGGTGGTCAGCCCCAGCATTTT. As protein: CASSSTGGGQPQHF.

This clone has only one observation. CDR3 nucleotides: TGTGCCTCCAGCCCGACAATCGGAACAGATACGCAGTATTTT. This gives the protein CASSPTIGTDTQYF. This chain joins TRBV10-3 and TRBJ2-3; D is uncertain. The CDR3 is made up of 14 amino acids. Germline CDR1 reads ENHRY; CDR2 reads SYGVKD. V lost 11 bases, J lost 3 bases, and 18 bases lay in between.

The chain couples TRBV7-3 to TRBJ1-6; the D is unclear. V was shortened by 1 base and J by 5 bases, with 6 bases between the two germline ends. There are 14 residues in the CDR3. Per germline, CDR1 SGHTA and CDR2 FQGTGA. The DNA of the CDR3 is TGTGCCAGCAGCTTAATCGGGGATAATTCACCCCTCCACTTT. This codes for CASSLIGDNSPLHF. Full variable domain (rest looked up from reference TRBV7-3 and TRBJ1-6): GAGVSQTPSNKVTEKGKYVELRCDPISGHTALYWYRQSLGQGPEFLIYFQGTGAADDSGLPNDRFFAVRPEGSVSTLKIQRTERGDSAVYLCASSLIGDNSPLHFGNGTRLTVT.

The chain combines TRBV5-6 with TRBJ2-3; 12 bases match TRBD2. The J segment lost 4 bases and the V segment lost 5 bases, leaving 8 bases of the junction unmatched. There are 16 residues in the CDR3. The germline CDR1 and CDR2 sequences are SGHDT and YYEEEE. The CDR3 coding sequence is TGTGCCAGCAGTTTTGGACTAGCGGGGTCCCCAGATACGCAGTATTTT. The encoded protein is CASSFGLAGSPDTQYF.

This clone has only a few counts. The V and J genes are TRBV6-1 and TRBJ2-7; 8 bases fit TRBD1. Losses at the gene ends were 4 bases for V and 0 bases for J; bases not matched to a gene: 5. The CDR3 length is 15 residues. In germline, CDR1 is MNHNS, CDR2 SASEGT. The CDR3 coding sequence is TGTGCCAGCAGTGGTTCCGGGACAGGCTCCTACGAGCAGTACTTC. It translates to CASSGSGTGSYEQYF.

The chain recombines TRBV23-1 with TRBJ1-2; tentative D call: TRBD1 (6 bases). TRBV23-1 is an ORF; its function is uncertain. V lost 0 bases, J lost 4 bases, and 18 bases lay in between. The CDR3 has 17 amino acids. Here the CDR3 DNA reads TGCGCCAGCAGTCAATCCCCGACGACAGGCCCTTCCTATGGCTACACCTTC. Amino acids: CASSQSPTTGPSYGYTF.

The chain links TRBV7-3 to TRBJ2-3, with 9 bases that match TRBD2. Germline CDR1 and CDR2: SGHTA and FQGTGA. The CDR3 length is 16 residues. The V gene end was trimmed by 5 bases and the J gene end by 2 bases; junction bases not matched to a gene: 8. CDR3 sequence reads: CASSPGAGGYTDTQYF. The CDR3 region has the DNA TGTGCCAGCAGCCCCGGGGCGGGAGGGTACACAGATACGCAGTATTTT.

V gene TRBV7-2 combines with J gene TRBJ1-5, with TRBD1 as a possible D gene (6 bases). V was clipped by 5 bases and J by 2 bases, with 7 bases between them. The CDR3 spans 13 residues. Germline V gene data show CDR1 as SGHTA and CDR2 as FQGNSA. CDR3 DNA: TGTGCCAGCAGCGCAGGGGGCAATCAGCCCCAGCATTTT. It is translated as CASSAGGNQPQHF. Complete variable domain (other parts from reference TRBV7-2 and TRBJ1-5): GAGVSQSPSNKVTEKGKDVELRCDPISGHTALYWYRQSLGQGLEFLIYFQGNSAPDKSGLPSDRFSAERTGGSVSTLTIQRTQQEDSAVYLCASSAGGNQPQHFGDGTRLSIL.

The chain uses TRBV28 and TRBJ2-1; 7 bases map to TRBD2. The CDR3 runs to 15 residues. Losses at the gene ends were 3 bases for V and 0 bases for J; bases not matched to a gene: 2. Per the germline V gene, CDR1 is MDHEN and CDR2 is SYDVKM. The CDR3 spells CASSFGGSSYNEQFF. The CDR3 DNA follows: TGTGCCAGCAGTTTCGGCGGGAGCTCCTACAATGAGCAGTTCTTC.

The V and J genes are TRBV28 and TRBJ2-5, with D unresolved. This CDR3 contains 12 residues. Trimming removed 8 bases from V and 6 bases from J, with 13 bases in between. CDR1 and CDR2 (germline): MDHEN, SYDVKM. CDR3 in DNA: TGTGCCAGCGTGAGAGGAGAGAAGACCCAGTACTTC. Its protein is CASVRGEKTQYF.

The chain uses TRBV19 and TRBJ1-5; D gene uncertain. Germline V gene sequence: CDR1 LNHDA, CDR2 SQIVND (reference sequence). This CDR3 spans 12 amino acids. Trimming pared 8 bases from V and 0 bases from J, leaving 5 bases between. The CDR3 DNA is TGTGCCAGTTCAAATAGCAATCAGCCCCAGCATTTT. Residues: CASSNSNQPQHF.

This rearrangement joins TRBV19 to TRBJ2-1, with D perhaps matching TRBD1 (6 bases). The CDR3 loop spans 14 amino acids. Germline CDR1 and CDR2: LNHDA and SQIVND (reference sequence). Trimming cost V 5 bases and J 7 bases, with 15 bases left between them. The CDR3 nucleotides are TGTGCCAGTAGTCCGTACCAAAGGGGGAATGAGCAGTTCTTC. It encodes CASSPYQRGNEQFF. The whole variable domain, remainder taken from reference TRBV19 and TRBJ2-1, is DGGITQSPKYLFRKEGQNVTLSCEQNLNHDAMYWYRQDPGQGLRLIYYSQIVNDFQKGDIAEGYSVSREKKESFPLTVTSAQKNPTAFYLCASSPYQRGNEQFFGPGTRLTVL.

The chain couples TRBV7-8 to TRBJ1-5, with 9 bases that match TRBD1. The CDR3 sequence is 15 residues long. With V trimmed by 5 bases and J by 9 bases, 11 bases remained unmatched. Per germline, CDR1 SGHVS and CDR2 FQNEAQ. As DNA, the CDR3 is TGTGCCAGCAGCCGCCGGGACAGGGAAGGGGGGCCCCAGCATTTT. Residues: CASSRRDREGGPQHF. The entire variable domain, with the rest obtained from reference TRBV7-8 and TRBJ1-5, is as follows: GAGVSQSPRYKVAKRGQDVALRCDPISGHVSLFWYQQALGQGPEFLTYFQNEAQLDKSGLPSDRFFAERPEGSVSTLKIQRTQQEDSAVYLCASSRRDREGGPQHFGDGTRLSIL.

The chain couples TRBV7-2 to TRBJ1-3; TRBD1 agrees at 7 bases. The length of the CDR3 is 15 residues. Trimming at V came to 4 bases and at J to 1 base, leaving 4 bases not matched to a gene. CDR1 and CDR2 (germline): SGHTA, FQGNSA. CDR3 sequence: CASSSDRVSGNTIYF. The DNA for the CDR3 is TGTGCCAGCAGCTCCGACAGGGTGTCTGGAAACACCATATATTTT.

This clone showed up just a few times. The chain employs TRBV13 and TRBJ1-3; tentative D call: TRBD1 (5 bases). In germline, CDR1 is PRHDT, CDR2 FYEKMQ (reference sequence). The CDR3 covers 15 residues. With 4 bases removed from V and 0 bases from J, the gap between germline ends came to 10 bases. The CDR3 DNA is TGTGCCAGCAGCTCAGGGTTTCGCTCTGGAAACACCATATATTTT. Protein product: CASSSGFRSGNTIYF.

The chain carries TRBV5-5 and TRBJ2-1; 8 bases map to TRBD1. From germline, CDR1 is SGHKS and CDR2 YYEKEE (reference sequence). The CDR3 runs 14 residues. V shed 4 bases, J shed 7 bases, and the junction held 7 bases outside the gene matches. The CDR3 protein is CASSHQDRENEQFF. The CDR3 region has the DNA TGTGCCAGCAGCCACCAGGACAGGGAAAATGAGCAGTTCTTC.

The chain links TRBV4-3 to TRBJ2-7; TRBD1 agrees at 8 bases. The CDR3 runs 14 residues. Trimming took 1 base from V and 5 from J; bases not matched to a gene: 4. CDR1 is LGHNA, CDR2 YSLEER, per germline. The CDR3 loop is CASSQGTGLDEQYF. The CDR3 nucleotides are TGCGCCAGCAGCCAAGGGACAGGGTTGGACGAGCAGTACTTC.

This sequence joins TRBV4-3 and TRBJ2-1; D not resolved. The CDR3 spans 14 residues. V lost 3 bases and J 0 bases, leaving 6 bases between the germline ends. Germline-derived CDR1 and CDR2 are LGHNA and YSLEER. Here the CDR3 DNA reads TGCGCCAGCAGCCACCCCGGCTCCTACAATGAGCAGTTCTTC. This translates into CASSHPGSYNEQFF.

V and J are TRBV27 and TRBJ2-1; 11 bases match TRBD2. The V gene end was trimmed by 5 bases and the J gene end by 7 bases; junction bases not matched to a gene: 7. Germline loops: CDR1 MNHEY, CDR2 SMNVEV (reference sequence). The CDR3 is made up of 15 amino acids. CDR3 DNA sequence: TGTGCCAGCAGTAGTTTACTAGCGGGAGTTAATGAGCAGTTCTTC. Its translation is CASSSLLAGVNEQFF.

Note on this clone: Germline and junction disagree at one end, which may indicate a read error. J is TRBJ2-2 and V is TRBV7-7, with TRBD2 matching 9 bases. This CDR3 comprises 14 residues. CDR1 and CDR2 from the germline V gene are SSHAT and FNYEAQ (reference sequence). CDR3 in DNA: TGTGCTAGCAGCTCTAGCGGGGCAGCCGGGGAGCTGTTTTTT. Translated, it gives CASSSSGAAGELFF.

The chain carries TRBV27 and TRBJ2-7; D is possibly TRBD2 (5 bases). Germline lookup yields CDR1 MNHEY and CDR2 SMNVEV (reference sequence). The V end lost 6 bases, the J end lost 2 bases, and 14 bases lay between the germline ends. This CDR3 contains 14 residues. CDR3 region: CASRSTMTTYEQYF. The CDR3 DNA follows: TGTGCCAGCAGGTCGACTATGACTACCTACGAGCAGTACTTC.

V gene TRBV7-3 combines with J gene TRBJ2-1; tentatively, D is TRBD1 (5 bases). This CDR3 is built from 15 residues. The germline CDR1 and CDR2 sequences are SGHTA and FQGTGA. The germline V and J ends were trimmed by 2 bases and 7 bases, with 15 bases remaining between them. CDR3 sequence (DNA): TGTGCCAGCAGCTTAGCAGGGTTGGGTCGGAATGAGCAGTTCTTC. Protein: CASSLAGLGRNEQFF.